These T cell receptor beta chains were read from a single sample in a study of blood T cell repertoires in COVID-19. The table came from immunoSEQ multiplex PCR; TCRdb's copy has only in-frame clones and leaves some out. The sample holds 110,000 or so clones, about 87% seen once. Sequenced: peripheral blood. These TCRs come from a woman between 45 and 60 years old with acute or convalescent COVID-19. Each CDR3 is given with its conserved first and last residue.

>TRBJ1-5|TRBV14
CASSQGSGGHQPQHF
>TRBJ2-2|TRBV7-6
CASSLGGTGELFF
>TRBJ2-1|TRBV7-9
CASSRQGDNEQFF
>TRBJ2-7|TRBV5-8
CASREQGWYEQYF
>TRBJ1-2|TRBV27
CASSRTEQGAGGYTF
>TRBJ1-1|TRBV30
CAWSGEGPLYTEAFF
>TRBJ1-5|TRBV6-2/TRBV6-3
CASSYSPTEYNQPQHF
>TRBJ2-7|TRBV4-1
CASSQDRFSYEQYF
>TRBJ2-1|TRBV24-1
CATSGADSPYNEQFF
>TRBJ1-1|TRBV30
CAWNQGLLMNTEAFF
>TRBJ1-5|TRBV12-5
CASGLIRGTGTSNQPQHF
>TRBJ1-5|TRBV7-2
CASSLGGPPAQHF
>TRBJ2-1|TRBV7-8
CASSQLAGINYNEQFF
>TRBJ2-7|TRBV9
CASSTGQDFSYEQYF
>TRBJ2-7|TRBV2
CASGRDREYEQYF
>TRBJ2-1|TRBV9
CASSVVPSEYNEQFF